This TCR beta chain derives from a study of human T cells and chemical hapten exposure. In the study overall: Per-sample TCR yields varied mainly from small pooled library volume differences.

Authors' processing steps: Per sample, the median was about 88,000 TCRs, with values from about 24,000 to 680,000. One entry per CDR3 protein results from TCRdb running MiXCR on the RACE reads. The V and J calls reflect TCRdb's pipeline rather than the authors' work. The sample comprises tens of thousands of distinct CDR3 sequences, approximately 35% of which are singletons, and more than 7% rests with the top ten. Germline loops: CDR1 DFQATT, CDR2 SNEGSKA (reference sequence). CDR3 length equals 12 residues. V dropped 6 bases and J dropped 1; count of bases not matched to a gene: 2. This sample's time point: patch test 1, 2 weeks after DPC sensitization. Stated treatment: therapeutic diphenylcyclopropenone sensitization with weekly scalp DPC. Blood, whole and unfractionated, served as the source for total RNA extraction.

The clonotype was recovered from a man aged 35 to 55 with alopecia areata. Some clones in this sample may be carry-over from other donors' samples. The source was whole blood, collected in connection with sensitization to the hapten diphenylcyclopropenone (DPC). This chain connects TRBV20-1 to TRBJ2-7; 8 bases are shared with TRBD1. CDR3 sequence: CSAWDRSYEQYF. CDR3 nucleotides: TGCAGTGCCTGGGACAGGTCCTACGAGCAGTACTTC.